This T cell receptor (beta chain) was recovered during a study of cytomegalovirus exposure and HLA in healthy donors. Study details: The same platform was used for the roughly 120 validation repertoires as for the roughly 660 first-cohort repertoires, as reported in a later analysis. Overall study results and limits: The classifier, whose performance was assessed in both the original and validation cohorts, reportedly diagnosed cytomegalovirus status with high specificity and sensitivity. Investigators reported 150 to 200 TCR beta chains as tied to cytomegalovirus. Specific recognition of CMV antigens was confirmed in vitro for a few chains (all CMV-associated).

With regard to this clone: The antigen is undetermined.

Produced via immunoSEQ multiplex PCR; TCRdb's table is partial and in-frame only. Found here are about 340,000 clones, roughly 89% of them singletons; the top ten hold over 0.8%. Sequencing input: PBMCs. This TCR was recovered from a woman between 18 and 30 years old in good health and CMV-seronegative.

In DNA, the CDR3 is TGTGCCAGCGTTGGAGGGTCGGGCACAGTAAGCAATCAGCCCCAGCATTTT. Amino acid sequence: CASVGGSGTVSNQPQHF. The chain carries TRBV28 and TRBJ1-5; D not certain. V was cut by 8 bases and J by 1 base, with 21 bases left in between. The CDR3 has 17 amino acids. Germline loops: CDR1 MDHEN, CDR2 SYDVKM.